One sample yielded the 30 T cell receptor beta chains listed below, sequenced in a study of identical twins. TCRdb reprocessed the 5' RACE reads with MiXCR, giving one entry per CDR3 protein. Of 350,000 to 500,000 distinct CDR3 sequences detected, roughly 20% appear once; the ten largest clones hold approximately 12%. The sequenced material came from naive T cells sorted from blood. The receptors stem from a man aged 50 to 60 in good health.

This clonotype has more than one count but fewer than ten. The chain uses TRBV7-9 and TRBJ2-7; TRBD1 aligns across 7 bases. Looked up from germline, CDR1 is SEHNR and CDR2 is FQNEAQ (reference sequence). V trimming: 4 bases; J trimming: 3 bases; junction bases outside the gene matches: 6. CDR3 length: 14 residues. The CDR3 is CASSSGQDLYEQYF. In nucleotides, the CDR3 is TGTGCCAGCAGCTCCGGACAGGACCTCTACGAGCAGTACTTC.

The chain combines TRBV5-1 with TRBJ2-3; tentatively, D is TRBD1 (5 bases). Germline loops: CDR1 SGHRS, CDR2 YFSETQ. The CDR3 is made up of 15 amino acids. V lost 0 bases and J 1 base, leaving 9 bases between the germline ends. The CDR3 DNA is TGCGCCAGCAGCTTGGATGCCAGGGGCACAGATACGCAGTATTTT. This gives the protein CASSLDARGTDTQYF.

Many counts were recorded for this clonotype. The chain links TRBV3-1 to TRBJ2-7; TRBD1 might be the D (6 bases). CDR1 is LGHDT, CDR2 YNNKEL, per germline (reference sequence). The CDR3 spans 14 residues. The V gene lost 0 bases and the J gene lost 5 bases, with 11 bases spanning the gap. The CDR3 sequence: CASSQDLRTDEQYF. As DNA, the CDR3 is TGTGCCAGCAGCCAAGATTTGCGGACAGACGAGCAGTACTTC.

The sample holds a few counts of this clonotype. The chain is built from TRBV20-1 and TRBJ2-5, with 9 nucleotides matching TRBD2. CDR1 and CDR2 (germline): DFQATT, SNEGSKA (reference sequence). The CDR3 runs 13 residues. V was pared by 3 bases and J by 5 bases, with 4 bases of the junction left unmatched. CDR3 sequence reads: CSASSAGGETQYF. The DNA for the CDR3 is TGCAGTGCTAGTAGTGCGGGAGGGGAGACCCAGTACTTC.

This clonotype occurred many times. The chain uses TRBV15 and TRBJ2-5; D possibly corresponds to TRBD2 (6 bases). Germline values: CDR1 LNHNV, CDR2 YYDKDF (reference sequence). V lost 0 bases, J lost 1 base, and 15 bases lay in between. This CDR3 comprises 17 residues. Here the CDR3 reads CATSRDYPLATQETQYF. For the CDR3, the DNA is TGTGCCACCAGCAGAGATTACCCCCTAGCGACCCAAGAGACCCAGTACTTC.

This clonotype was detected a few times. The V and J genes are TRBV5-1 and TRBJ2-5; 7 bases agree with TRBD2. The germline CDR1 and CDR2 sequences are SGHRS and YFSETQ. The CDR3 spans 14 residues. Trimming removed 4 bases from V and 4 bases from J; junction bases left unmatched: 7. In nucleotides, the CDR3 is TGCGCCAGCAGCATCCGACTAGCCGGAGAGACCCAGTACTTC. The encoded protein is CASSIRLAGETQYF.

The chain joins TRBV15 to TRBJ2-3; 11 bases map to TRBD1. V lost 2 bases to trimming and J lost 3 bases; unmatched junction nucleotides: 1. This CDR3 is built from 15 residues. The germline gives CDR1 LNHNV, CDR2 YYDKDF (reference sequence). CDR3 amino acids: CATSRRDRGTDTQYF. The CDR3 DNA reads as TGTGCCACCAGCAGACGGGACAGGGGGACAGATACGCAGTATTTT.

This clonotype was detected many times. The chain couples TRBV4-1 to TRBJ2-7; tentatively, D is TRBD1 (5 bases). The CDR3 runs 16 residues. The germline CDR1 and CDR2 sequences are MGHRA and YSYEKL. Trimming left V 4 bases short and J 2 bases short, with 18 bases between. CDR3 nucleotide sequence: TGCGCCAGCAGCCTTACCTTGACAGTTTCTACCTACGAGCAGTACTTC. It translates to CASSLTLTVSTYEQYF.

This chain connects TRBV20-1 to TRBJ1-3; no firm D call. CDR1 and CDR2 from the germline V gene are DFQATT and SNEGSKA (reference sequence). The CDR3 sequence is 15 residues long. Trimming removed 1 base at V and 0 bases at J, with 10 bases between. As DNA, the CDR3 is TGCAGTGCTAGAGCTAAGTTTCGCTCTGGAAACACCATATATTTT. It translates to CSARAKFRSGNTIYF.

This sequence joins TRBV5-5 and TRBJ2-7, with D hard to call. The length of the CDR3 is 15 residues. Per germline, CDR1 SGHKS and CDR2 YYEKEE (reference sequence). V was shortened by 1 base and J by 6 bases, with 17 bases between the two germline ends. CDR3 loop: CASSLQLTASGEQYF. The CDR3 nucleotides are TGTGCCAGCAGCTTGCAGCTTACAGCTTCCGGCGAGCAGTACTTC.

DNA of the CDR3: TGTGCCAGCAGCCCGGGTTGGGGGGGGGAAGAGACCCAGTACTTC. It translates to CASSPGWGGEETQYF. The chain uses TRBV4-2 and TRBJ2-5, with 7 bases matching TRBD2. This CDR3 comprises 15 residues. The germline V gene has CDR1 LGHNA and CDR2 YNFKEQ. V was clipped by 4 bases and J by 3 bases; unmatched bases: 8.

The CDR3 DNA sequence: TGCGCCAGCAGCCAGCCTCCTGGAGGCGGGGGTTCACCCCTCCACTTT. Translation gives CASSQPPGGGGSPLHF. The V call is TRBV4-1, the J call TRBJ1-6, with D possibly matching TRBD1 (5 bases). CDR1 and CDR2 from the germline V gene are MGHRA and YSYEKL. With 3 bases removed from V and 9 bases from J, the gap between germline ends came to 18 bases. The CDR3 is 16 amino acids.

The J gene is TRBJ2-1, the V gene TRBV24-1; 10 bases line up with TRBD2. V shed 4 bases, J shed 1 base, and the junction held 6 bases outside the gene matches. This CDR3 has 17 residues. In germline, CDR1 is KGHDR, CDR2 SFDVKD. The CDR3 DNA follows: TGTGCCACCAGTGACCTTCATAGCGGGAGGTCCTACAATGAGCAGTTCTTC. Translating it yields CATSDLHSGRSYNEQFF.

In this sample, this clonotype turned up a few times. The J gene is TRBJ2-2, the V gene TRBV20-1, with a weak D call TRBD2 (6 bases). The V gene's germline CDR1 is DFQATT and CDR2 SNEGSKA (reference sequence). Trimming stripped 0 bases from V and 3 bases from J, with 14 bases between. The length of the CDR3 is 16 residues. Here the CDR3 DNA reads TGCAGTGCTAGAGATATCAGGAGGGCCGACACCGGGGAGCTGTTTTTT. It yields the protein CSARDIRRADTGELFF.

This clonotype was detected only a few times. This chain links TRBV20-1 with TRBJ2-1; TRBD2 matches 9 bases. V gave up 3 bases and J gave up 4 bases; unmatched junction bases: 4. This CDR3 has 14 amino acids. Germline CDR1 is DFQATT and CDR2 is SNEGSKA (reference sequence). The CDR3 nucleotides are TGCAGTGCTAGGCGGACTAGCGTTTACAATGAGCAGTTCTTC. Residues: CSARRTSVYNEQFF.

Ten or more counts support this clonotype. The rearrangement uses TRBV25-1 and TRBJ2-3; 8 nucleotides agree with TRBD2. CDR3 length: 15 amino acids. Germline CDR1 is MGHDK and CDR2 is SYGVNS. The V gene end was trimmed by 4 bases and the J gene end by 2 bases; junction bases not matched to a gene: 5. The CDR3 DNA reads TGTGCCAGCAGTGCGATAGCGGGATACACAGATACGCAGTATTTT. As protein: CASSAIAGYTDTQYF.

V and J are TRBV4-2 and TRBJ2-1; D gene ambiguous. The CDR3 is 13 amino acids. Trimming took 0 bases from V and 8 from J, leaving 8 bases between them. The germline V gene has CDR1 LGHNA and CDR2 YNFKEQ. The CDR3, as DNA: TGTGCCAGCAGCCAAGATGGGGAACATGAGCAGTTCTTC. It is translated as CASSQDGEHEQFF.

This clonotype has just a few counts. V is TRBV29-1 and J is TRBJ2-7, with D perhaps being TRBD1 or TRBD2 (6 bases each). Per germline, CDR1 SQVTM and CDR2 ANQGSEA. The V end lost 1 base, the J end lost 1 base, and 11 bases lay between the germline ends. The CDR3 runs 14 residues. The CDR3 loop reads CSVEGSGASYEQYF. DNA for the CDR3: TGCAGCGTTGAAGGGTCGGGGGCTTCCTACGAGCAGTACTTC.

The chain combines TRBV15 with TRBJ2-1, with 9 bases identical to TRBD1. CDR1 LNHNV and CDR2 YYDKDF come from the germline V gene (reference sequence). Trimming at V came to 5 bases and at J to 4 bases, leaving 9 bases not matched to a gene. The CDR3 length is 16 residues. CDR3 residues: CATSGTGTGIYNEQFF. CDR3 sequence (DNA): TGTGCCACCAGCGGTACCGGGACAGGGATTTACAATGAGCAGTTCTTC.

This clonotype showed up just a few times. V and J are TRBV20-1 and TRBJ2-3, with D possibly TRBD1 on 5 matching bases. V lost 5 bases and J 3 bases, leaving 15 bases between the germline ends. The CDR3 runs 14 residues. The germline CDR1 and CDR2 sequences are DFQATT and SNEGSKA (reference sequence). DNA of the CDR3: TGCAGTGCTGAAGGGGCCCCCAGGACAGATACGCAGTATTTT. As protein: CSAEGAPRTDTQYF.

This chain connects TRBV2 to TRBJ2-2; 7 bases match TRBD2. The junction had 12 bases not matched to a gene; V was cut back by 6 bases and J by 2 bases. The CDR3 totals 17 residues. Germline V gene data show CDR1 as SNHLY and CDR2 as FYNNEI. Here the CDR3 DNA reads TGTGCCAGCAGCCTCACTCTGAGCGGGGTAAACACCGGGGAGCTGTTTTTT. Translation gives CASSLTLSGVNTGELFF.

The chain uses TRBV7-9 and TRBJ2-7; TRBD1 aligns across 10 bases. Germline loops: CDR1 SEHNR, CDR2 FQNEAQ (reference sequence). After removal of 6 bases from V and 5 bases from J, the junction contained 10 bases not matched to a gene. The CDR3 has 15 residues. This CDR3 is CASRVPGQGFHEQYF. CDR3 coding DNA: TGTGCCAGCAGGGTTCCGGGACAGGGGTTCCACGAGCAGTACTTC.

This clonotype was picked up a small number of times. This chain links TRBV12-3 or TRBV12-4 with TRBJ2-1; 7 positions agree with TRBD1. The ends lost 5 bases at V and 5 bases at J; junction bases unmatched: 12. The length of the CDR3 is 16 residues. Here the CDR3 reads CASSPTHGTVNNEQFF. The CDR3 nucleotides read TGTGCCAGCAGTCCAACCCACGGGACAGTAAACAATGAGCAGTTCTTC.

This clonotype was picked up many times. The CDR3 loop is CASSLARRESSYEQYF. The CDR3 DNA reads as TGTGCCAGCAGCTTAGCGCGGCGGGAGTCCTCCTACGAGCAGTACTTC. J is TRBJ2-7 and V is TRBV7-8; 7 nucleotides agree with TRBD2. The CDR3 covers 16 residues. Germline CDR1 and CDR2: SGHVS and FQNEAQ. Trimming took 0 bases from V and 0 from J; bases not matched to a gene: 5.

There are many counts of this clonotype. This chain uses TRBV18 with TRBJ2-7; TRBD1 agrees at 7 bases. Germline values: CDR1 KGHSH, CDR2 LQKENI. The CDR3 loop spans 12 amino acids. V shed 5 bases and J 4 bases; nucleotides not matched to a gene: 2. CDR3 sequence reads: CASSGTAYEQYF. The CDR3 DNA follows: TGTGCCAGCTCAGGGACAGCATACGAGCAGTACTTC.

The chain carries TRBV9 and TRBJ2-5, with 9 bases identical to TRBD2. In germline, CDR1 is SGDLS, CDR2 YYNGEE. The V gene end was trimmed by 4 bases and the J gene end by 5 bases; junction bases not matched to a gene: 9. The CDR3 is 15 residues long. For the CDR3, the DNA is TGTGCCAGCAGCCCCGGCGGGACTAGCTGGGAGACCCAGTACTTC. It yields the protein CASSPGGTSWETQYF.

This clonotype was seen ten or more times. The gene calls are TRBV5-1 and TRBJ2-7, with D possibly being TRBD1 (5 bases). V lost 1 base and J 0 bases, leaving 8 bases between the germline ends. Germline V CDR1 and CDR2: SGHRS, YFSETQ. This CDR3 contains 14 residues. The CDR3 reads CASSLNRNSYEQYF. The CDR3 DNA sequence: TGCGCCAGCAGCTTGAACAGGAACTCCTACGAGCAGTACTTC.

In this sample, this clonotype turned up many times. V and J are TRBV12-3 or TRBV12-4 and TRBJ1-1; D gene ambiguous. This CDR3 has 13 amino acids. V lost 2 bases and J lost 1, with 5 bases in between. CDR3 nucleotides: TGTGCCAGCAGTTTAATCCAGAACACTGAAGCTTTCTTT. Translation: CASSLIQNTEAFF.

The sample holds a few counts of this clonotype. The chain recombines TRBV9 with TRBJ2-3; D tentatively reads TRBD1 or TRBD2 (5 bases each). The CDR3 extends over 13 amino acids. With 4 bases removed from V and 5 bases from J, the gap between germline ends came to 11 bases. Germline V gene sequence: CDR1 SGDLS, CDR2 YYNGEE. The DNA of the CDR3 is TGTGCCAGCAGCTTCGGGACGCAAGATACGCAGTATTTT. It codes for CASSFGTQDTQYF.

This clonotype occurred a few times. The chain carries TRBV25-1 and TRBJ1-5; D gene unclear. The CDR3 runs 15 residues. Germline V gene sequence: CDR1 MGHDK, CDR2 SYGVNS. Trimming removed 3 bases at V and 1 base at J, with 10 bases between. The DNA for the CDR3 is TGTGCCAGCAGTGACACACAATCGAGCAATCAGCCCCAGCATTTT. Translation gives CASSDTQSSNQPQHF. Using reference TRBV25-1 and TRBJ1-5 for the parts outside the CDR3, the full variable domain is EADIYQTPRYLVIGTGKKITLECSQTMGHDKMYWYQQDPGMELHLIHYSYGVNSTEKGDLSSESTVSRIRTEHFPLTLESARPSHTSQYLCASSDTQSSNQPQHFGDGTRLSIL.